A selection of T cell receptor beta chains follows, all from one sample in a study of T cells after somatic rescue of genetic block. Produced via immunoSEQ multiplex PCR; TCRdb's table is partial and in-frame only. Found here are 13,000 to 15,000 clones, over 70% of them singletons; the top ten hold 13% to 15%. The material sequenced was peripheral blood mononuclear cells (PBMCs). The receptors here all came from a boy aged 10-17 years. CDR3s include the opening cysteine and the closing phenylalanine or tryptophan. The D gene is left open where the match is weak. The size of a clone is reported for some rows only, either as once, few or many, or as a class for expanded clones.

j_gene: TRBJ1-3; d_gene: NA; v_gene: TRBV28; abundance: NA; CDR3nt: TGTGCCAGCAGTTTACTGGCAGGAAACACCATATATTTT; CDR3aa: CASSLLAGNTIYF
j_gene: TRBJ2-4; d_gene: TRBD2; v_gene: TRBV19; abundance: once; CDR3nt: TGTGCCAGTAGTATAGGTACTAGCGGGAGATTGAACATTCAGTACTTC; CDR3aa: CASSIGTSGRLNIQYF
j_gene: TRBJ2-1; d_gene: NA; v_gene: TRBV20-1; abundance: NA; CDR3nt: TGCAGTCCAAGATACAATGAGCAGTTCTTC; CDR3aa: CSPRYNEQFF
j_gene: TRBJ2-7; d_gene: TRBD1; v_gene: TRBV5-6; abundance: NA; CDR3nt: TGTGCCAGCAGCTACAAGACAGGGCCTTTTTACGAGCAGTACTTC; CDR3aa: CASSYKTGPFYEQYF
j_gene: TRBJ1-1; d_gene: NA; v_gene: TRBV2; abundance: once; CDR3nt: TGTGCCAGCAGTGATGGAGAGGGGAGGGCTGAAGCTTTCTTT; CDR3aa: CASSDGEGRAEAFF
j_gene: TRBJ2-5; d_gene: NA; v_gene: TRBV28; abundance: NA; CDR3nt: TGTGCCAGCAGTGCCGACCTGGAGACCCAGTACTTC; CDR3aa: CASSADLETQYF
j_gene: TRBJ2-5; d_gene: NA; v_gene: TRBV2; abundance: once; CDR3nt: TGTGCCAGCAGTGACCCTTATACAGGGTTGCAAGAGACCCAGTACTTC; CDR3aa: CASSDPYTGLQETQYF
j_gene: TRBJ1-2; d_gene: NA; v_gene: TRBV7-3; abundance: few; CDR3nt: TGTGCCAGCAGCCCACAGGGTCTATGGGGCTACACCTTC; CDR3aa: CASSPQGLWGYTF
j_gene: TRBJ2-7; d_gene: NA; v_gene: TRBV9; abundance: NA; CDR3nt: TGTGCCAGCAGCGTAGGCCCGGACACTTCCTACGAGCAGTACTTC; CDR3aa: CASSVGPDTSYEQYF
j_gene: TRBJ1-1; d_gene: TRBD1; v_gene: TRBV19; abundance: NA; CDR3nt: TGTGCCAGTAAGAGGACAGGGGGCTTGGGCACTGAAGCTTTCTTT; CDR3aa: CASKRTGGLGTEAFF
j_gene: TRBJ2-2; d_gene: NA; v_gene: TRBV19; abundance: NA; CDR3nt: TGTGCCAGTATGTTGACAGGTGGCACCGGGGAGCTGTTTTTT; CDR3aa: CASMLTGGTGELFF
j_gene: TRBJ1-2; d_gene: TRBD1; v_gene: TRBV7-9; abundance: NA; CDR3nt: TGTGCCAGCAGCTTATGGACAGGGGGCCTTGGCTACACCTTC; CDR3aa: CASSLWTGGLGYTF
j_gene: TRBJ1-6; d_gene: NA; v_gene: TRBV30; abundance: NA; CDR3nt: TGTGCTCAAAGGGTGGGGGGATCACCCCTCCACTTT; CDR3aa: CAQRVGGSPLHF
j_gene: TRBJ1-5; d_gene: TRBD1; v_gene: TRBV19; abundance: few; CDR3nt: TGTGCCAGTAGTATCGGCAGGGGGAGGGTAAAGCAGCCCCAGCATTTT; CDR3aa: CASSIGRGRVKQPQHF
j_gene: TRBJ2-5; d_gene: NA; v_gene: TRBV27; abundance: NA; CDR3nt: TGTGCCAGCAGTTTTTCGCAGGGGGGGGAGACCCAGTACTTC; CDR3aa: CASSFSQGGETQYF
j_gene: TRBJ2-4; d_gene: NA; v_gene: TRBV6-1; abundance: NA; CDR3nt: TGTGCCAGCAGCATGGGTCAGAGGGCCAAAAACATTCAGTACTTC; CDR3aa: CASSMGQRAKNIQYF
j_gene: TRBJ1-1; d_gene: NA; v_gene: TRBV21-1; abundance: few; CDR3nt: TGTGCCAGCAGCCCAGAGGACCACTTAGATAGCACTGAAGCTTTCTTT; CDR3aa: CASSPEDHLDSTEAFF
j_gene: TRBJ2-3; d_gene: NA; v_gene: TRBV28; abundance: NA; CDR3nt: TGTGCCAGCAGTTTACCGGGGTGGGGCACAGATACGCAGTATTTT; CDR3aa: CASSLPGWGTDTQYF